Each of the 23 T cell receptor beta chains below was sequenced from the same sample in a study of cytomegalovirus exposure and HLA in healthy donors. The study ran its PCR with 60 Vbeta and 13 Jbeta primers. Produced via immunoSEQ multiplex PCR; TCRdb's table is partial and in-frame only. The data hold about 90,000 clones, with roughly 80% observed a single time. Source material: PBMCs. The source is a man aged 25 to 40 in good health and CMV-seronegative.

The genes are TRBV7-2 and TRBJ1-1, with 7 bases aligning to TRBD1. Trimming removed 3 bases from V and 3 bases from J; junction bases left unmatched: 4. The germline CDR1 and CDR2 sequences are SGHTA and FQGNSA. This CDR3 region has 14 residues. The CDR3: CASSLDRIDTEAFF. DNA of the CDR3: TGTGCCAGCAGCTTGGACAGGATCGACACTGAAGCTTTCTTT.

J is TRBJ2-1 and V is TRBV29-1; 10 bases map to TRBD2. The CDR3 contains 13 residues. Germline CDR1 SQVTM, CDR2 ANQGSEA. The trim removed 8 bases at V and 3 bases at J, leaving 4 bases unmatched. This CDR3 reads CSTERGGYNEQFF. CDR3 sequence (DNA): TGCAGCACAGAGCGGGGGGGCTACAATGAGCAGTTCTTC.

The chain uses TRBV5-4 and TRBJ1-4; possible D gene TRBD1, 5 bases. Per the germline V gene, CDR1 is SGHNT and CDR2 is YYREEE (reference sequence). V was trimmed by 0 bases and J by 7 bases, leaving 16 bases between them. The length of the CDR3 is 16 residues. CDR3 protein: CASSLDTAGRGEKLFF. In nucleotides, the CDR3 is TGTGCCAGCAGCTTGGATACAGCGGGGAGGGGTGAAAAACTGTTTTTT.

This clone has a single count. Here the CDR3 reads CASSSRTGRQYF. Written as DNA, the CDR3 is TGTGCCAGCAGTAGCAGGACAGGACGGCAGTACTTC. This sequence joins TRBV28 and TRBJ2-7; TRBD1 matches at 7 bases. The J segment lost 9 bases and the V segment lost 5 bases, leaving 7 bases of the junction unmatched. This CDR3 is 12 amino acids long. Germline values: CDR1 MDHEN, CDR2 SYDVKM.

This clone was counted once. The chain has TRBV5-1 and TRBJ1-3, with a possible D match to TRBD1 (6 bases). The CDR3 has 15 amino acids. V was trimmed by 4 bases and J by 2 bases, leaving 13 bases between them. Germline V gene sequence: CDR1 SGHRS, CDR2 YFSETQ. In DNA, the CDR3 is TGCGCCAGCAGCCCGTCAGGGGATCCTGGAAACACCATATATTTT. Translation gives CASSPSGDPGNTIYF.

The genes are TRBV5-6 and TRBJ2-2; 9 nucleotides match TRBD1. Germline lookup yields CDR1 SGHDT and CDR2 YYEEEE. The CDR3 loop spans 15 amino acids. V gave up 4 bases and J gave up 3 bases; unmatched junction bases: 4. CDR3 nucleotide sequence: TGTGCCAGCAGCCCCACAGGGGGCTACACCGGGGAGCTGTTTTTT. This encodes CASSPTGGYTGELFF.

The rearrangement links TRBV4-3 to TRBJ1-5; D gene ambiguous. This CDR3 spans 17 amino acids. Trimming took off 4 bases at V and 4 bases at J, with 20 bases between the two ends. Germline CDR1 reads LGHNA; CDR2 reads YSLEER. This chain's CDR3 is CASSPGGVGDNNQPQHF. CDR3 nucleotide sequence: TGCGCCAGCAGCCCAGGAGGAGTCGGTGACAATAATCAGCCCCAGCATTTT.

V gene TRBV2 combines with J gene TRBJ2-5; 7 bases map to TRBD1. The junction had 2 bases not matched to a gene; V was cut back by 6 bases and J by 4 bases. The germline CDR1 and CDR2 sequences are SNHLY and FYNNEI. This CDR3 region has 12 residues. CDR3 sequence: CASRAGGETQYF. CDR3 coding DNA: TGTGCCAGCAGGGCAGGGGGAGAGACCCAGTACTTC.

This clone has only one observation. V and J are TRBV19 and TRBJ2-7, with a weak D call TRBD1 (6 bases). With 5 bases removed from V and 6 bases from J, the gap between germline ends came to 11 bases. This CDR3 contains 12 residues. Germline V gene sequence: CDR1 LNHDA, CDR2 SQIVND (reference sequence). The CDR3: CASSLTGTEQYF. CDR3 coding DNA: TGTGCCAGTAGTCTTACAGGGACCGAGCAGTACTTC.

The CDR3 DNA reads as TGTGCCAGCAGTGTAGCCTCGAGGGAGACCCAGTACTTC. Its protein product is CASSVASRETQYF. The J gene is TRBJ2-5, the V gene TRBV6-1; D is undetermined. CDR1 is MNHNS, CDR2 SASEGT, per germline. The V end lost 4 bases, the J end lost 5 bases, and 11 bases lay between the germline ends. There are 13 residues in the CDR3.

CDR3 sequence reads: CASSPQDRRLYTGYTF. DNA of the CDR3: TGTGCCAGCTCACCTCAGGACAGACGACTCTATACTGGCTACACCTTC. The V call is TRBV18, the J call TRBJ1-2; possibly TRBD1 for D (6 bases). CDR1 KGHSH and CDR2 LQKENI come from the germline V gene. The V and J ends lost 3 bases and 7 bases respectively, with 21 bases between them. The length of the CDR3 is 16 residues.

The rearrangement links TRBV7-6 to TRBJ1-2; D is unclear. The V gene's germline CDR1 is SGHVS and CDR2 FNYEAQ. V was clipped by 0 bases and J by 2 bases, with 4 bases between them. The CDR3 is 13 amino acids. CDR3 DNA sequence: TGTGCCAGCAGCTTAGCGCAGAACTATGGCTACACCTTC. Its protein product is CASSLAQNYGYTF.

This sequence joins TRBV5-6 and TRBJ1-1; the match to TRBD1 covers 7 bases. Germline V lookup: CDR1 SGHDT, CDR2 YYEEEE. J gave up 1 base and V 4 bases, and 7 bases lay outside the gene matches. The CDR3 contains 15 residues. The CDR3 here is CASSIPTGANTEAFF. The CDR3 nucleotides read TGTGCCAGCAGCATCCCCACAGGGGCGAACACTGAAGCTTTCTTT. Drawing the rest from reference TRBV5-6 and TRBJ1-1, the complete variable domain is DAGVTQSPTHLIKTRGQQVTLRCSPKSGHDTVSWYQQALGQGPQFIFQYYEEEERQRGNFPDRFSGHQFPNYSSELNVNALLLGDSALYLCASSIPTGANTEAFFGQGTRLTVV.

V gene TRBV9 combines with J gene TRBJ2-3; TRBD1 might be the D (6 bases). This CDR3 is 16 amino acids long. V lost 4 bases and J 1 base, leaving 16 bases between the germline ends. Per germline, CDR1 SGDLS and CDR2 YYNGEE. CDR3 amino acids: CASSSPRGSGTDTQYF. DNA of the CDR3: TGTGCCAGCAGCTCCCCGAGGGGGAGTGGCACAGATACGCAGTATTTT.

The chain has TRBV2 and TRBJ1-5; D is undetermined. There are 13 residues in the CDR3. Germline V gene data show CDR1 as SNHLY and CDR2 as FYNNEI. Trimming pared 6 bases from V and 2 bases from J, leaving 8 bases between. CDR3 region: CASRAGRNQPQHF. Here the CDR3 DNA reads TGTGCCAGCAGGGCGGGCCGCAATCAGCCCCAGCATTTT.

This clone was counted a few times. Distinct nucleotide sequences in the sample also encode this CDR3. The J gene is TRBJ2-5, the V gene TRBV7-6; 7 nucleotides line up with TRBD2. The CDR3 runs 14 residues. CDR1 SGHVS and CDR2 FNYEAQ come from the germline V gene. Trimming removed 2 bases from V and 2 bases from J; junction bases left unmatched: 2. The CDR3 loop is CASSLSRGQETQYF. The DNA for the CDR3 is TGTGCCAGCAGCTTATCGCGGGGGCAAGAGACCCAGTACTTC.

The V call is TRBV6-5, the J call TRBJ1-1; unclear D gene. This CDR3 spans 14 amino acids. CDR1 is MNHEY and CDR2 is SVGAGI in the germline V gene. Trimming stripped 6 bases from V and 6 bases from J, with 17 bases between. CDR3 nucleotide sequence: TGTGCCAGCAGACCGATTCCACTCGGAGCTGAAGCTTTCTTT. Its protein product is CASRPIPLGAEAFF.

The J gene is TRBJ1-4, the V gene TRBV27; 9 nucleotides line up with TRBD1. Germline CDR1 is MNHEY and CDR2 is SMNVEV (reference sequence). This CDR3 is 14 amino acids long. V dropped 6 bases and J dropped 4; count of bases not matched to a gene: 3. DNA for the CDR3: TGTGCCAGCAGCCCGACAGGGGGTAATGAAAAACTGTTTTTT. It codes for CASSPTGGNEKLFF.

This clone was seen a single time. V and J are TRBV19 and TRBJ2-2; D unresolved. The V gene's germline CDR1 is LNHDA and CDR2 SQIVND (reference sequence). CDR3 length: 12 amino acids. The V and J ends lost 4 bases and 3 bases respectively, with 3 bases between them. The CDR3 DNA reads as TGTGCCAGTAGTACCTACACCGGGGAGCTGTTTTTT. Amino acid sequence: CASSTYTGELFF.

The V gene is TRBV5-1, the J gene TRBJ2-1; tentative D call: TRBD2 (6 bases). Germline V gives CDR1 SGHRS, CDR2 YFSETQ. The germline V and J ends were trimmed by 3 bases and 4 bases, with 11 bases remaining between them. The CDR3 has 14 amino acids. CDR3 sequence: CASSSSGAYNEQFF. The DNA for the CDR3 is TGCGCCAGCAGCTCCTCGGGAGCGTACAATGAGCAGTTCTTC. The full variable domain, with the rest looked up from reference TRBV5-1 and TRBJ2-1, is KAGVTQTPRYLIKTRGQQVTLSCSPISGHRSVSWYQQTPGQGLQFLFEYFSETQRNKGNFPGRFSGRQFSNSRSEMNVSTLELGDSALYLCASSSSGAYNEQFFGPGTRLTVL.

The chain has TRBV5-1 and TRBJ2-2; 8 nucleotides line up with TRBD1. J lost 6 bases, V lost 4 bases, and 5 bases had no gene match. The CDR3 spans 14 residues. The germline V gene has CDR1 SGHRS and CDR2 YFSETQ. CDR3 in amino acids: CASSDGQGPGELFF. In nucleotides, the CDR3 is TGCGCCAGCAGCGACGGACAGGGTCCCGGGGAGCTGTTTTTT.

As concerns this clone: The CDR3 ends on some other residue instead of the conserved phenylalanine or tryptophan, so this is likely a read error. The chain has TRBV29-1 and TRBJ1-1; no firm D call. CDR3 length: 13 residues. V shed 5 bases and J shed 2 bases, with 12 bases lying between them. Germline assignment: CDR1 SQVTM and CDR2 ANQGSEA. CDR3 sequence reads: CSVTGEANTEAFV. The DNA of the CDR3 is TGCAGCGTTACCGGGGAAGCCAACACTGAAGCTTTCGTT.

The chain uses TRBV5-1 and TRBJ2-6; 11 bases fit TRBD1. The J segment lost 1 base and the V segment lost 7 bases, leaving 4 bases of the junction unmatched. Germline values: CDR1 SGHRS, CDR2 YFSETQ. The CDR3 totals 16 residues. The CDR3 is CASGTGGPSGANVLTF. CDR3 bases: TGCGCCAGCGGGACAGGGGGACCTTCTGGGGCCAACGTCCTGACTTTC.